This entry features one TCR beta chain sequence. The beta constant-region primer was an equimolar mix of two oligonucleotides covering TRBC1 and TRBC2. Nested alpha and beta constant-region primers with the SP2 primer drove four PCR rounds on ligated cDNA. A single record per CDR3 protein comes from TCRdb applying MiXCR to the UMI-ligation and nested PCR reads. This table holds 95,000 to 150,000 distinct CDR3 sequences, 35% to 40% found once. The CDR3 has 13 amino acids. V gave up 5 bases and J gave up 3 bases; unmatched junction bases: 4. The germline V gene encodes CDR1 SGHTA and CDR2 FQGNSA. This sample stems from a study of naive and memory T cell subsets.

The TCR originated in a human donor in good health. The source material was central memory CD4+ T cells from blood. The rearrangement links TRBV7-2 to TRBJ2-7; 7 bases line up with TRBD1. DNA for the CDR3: TGTGCCAGCAGCAGATGGACAGGCTACGAGCAGTACTTC. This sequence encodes CASSRWTGYEQYF.